This TCR beta chain comes out of a study of response to subunit inactivated influenza vaccine. General study results and limits: With each seasonal influenza vaccination, the authors suggested, few new T cells are recruited.

On this clonotype itself: Its antigen is unknown.

Germline loops: CDR1 SSHAT, CDR2 FNYEAQ (reference sequence). The CDR3 covers 12 residues. TCRdb reanalysed the RT-PCR reads using MiXCR and keeps one entry per CDR3 protein. The sample contains about 800,000 distinct CDR3 sequences, about 20% of which appear only once. The rearrangement links TRBV7-7 to TRBJ2-2; D is ambiguous. The clonotype comes from a man aged 50-59 years who received an inactivated influenza vaccine. The sample consisted of PBMCs from blood, taken around 5 days after vaccination. In DNA form, the CDR3 reads TGTGCATGCGCTCAGAAAGCCGGGGAGCTGTTTTTT. It translates to CACAQKAGELFF.